Listed below are T cell receptor beta chains from one sample, sequenced in a study of shared clonotypes between healthy human individuals. TCRdb's copy holds only in-frame clones and misses some; the assay was immunoSEQ multiplex PCR. The top ten hold 9.5% to 15% of the sample, which has about half a million clones, more than 75% seen once. Sequenced material: PBMCs. The receptors derive from a woman aged 40 to 50 in good health. Some clones in this sample may be carry-over from other donors' samples. Both conserved end residues are part of each CDR3. The D gene is left open where the match is weak.

D: TRBD2
V: TRBV2
CDR3: CASGLAVDTQYF

D: NA
V: TRBV4-2
CDR3: CASSLSSIHEQYF

D: NA
V: TRBV5-6
CDR3: CASSLASGDSYNEQFF

D: NA
V: TRBV7-2
CDR3: CASSQDEGQGVDEQYF

D: NA
V: TRBV6-5
CDR3: CASSLGIGELFF

D: NA
V: TRBV7-3
CDR3: CASSLIPGIHQPQHF

D: NA
V: TRBV29-1
CDR3: CSVDGGRANTEAFF

D: NA
V: TRBV19
CDR3: CASSIQGPGYEQYF

D: NA
V: TRBV19
CDR3: CASSITGDTEAFF

D: TRBD1
V: TRBV7-6
CDR3: CASSSQGSPYNEQFF

D: NA
V: TRBV15
CDR3: CATSGTWKSPSYEQYF